The 14 T cell receptor beta chains listed next were all sequenced from one sample in a study of T-cell memory formation after mild COVID-19 (TCRdb year 2021). The library was obtained by 5' RACE. TCRdb lists the instrument as Illumina NovaSeq 6000. TCRdb redid the processing of the public reads, applying fastp at Q25 and MiXCR, and retained in-frame beta chains. One record per CDR3 amino acid sequence lists the most common genes and DNA. For this sample there are some 250,000 distinct CDR3 sequences; approximately 9% appear just once. Of the sample, 20% to 25% is held by the ten largest clones. Source material: PBMCs or a T cell subset sorted from them (not recorded which). These TCRs come from a man younger than 35 who had mild COVID-19 (a few samples of this study predate the infection). The sample titles of this study are shuffled in the database, so cell type and time point are left out; the donor was told from shared clones.

V usage is TRBV5-1 and J usage is TRBJ2-3; D might be TRBD2 (5 bases). V was clipped by 4 bases and J by 0 bases, with 12 bases between them. The CDR3 spans 15 residues. Germline-derived CDR1 and CDR2 are SGHRS and YFSETQ. The DNA of the CDR3 is TGCGCCAGCAGCCGGACTGTTTCTAGCACAGATACGCAGTATTTT. Its translation is CASSRTVSSTDTQYF.

The chain joins TRBV6-5 to TRBJ2-5, with no clear D. Trimming cost V 6 bases and J 2 bases, with 13 bases left between them. The CDR3 has 14 residues. Germline CDR1 is MNHEY and CDR2 is SVGAGI. The CDR3 DNA is TGTGCCAGCAGCCCCTTAGCCGAACAAGAGACCCAGTACTTC. Translating gives CASSPLAEQETQYF.

This clonotype was seen more than once but under ten times. The rearrangement links TRBV20-1 to TRBJ2-1; D assignment may be TRBD1 or TRBD2 (6 bases each). Germline CDR1 reads DFQATT; CDR2 reads SNEGSKA (reference sequence). Between the trimmed V and J ends, which lost 6 bases and 7 bases, there was a span of 22 bases. The CDR3 length is 15 residues. CDR3 sequence: CSAPGVGGSGNEQFF. In DNA form, the CDR3 reads TGCAGTGCCCCCGGGGTGGGGGGCTCGGGGAATGAGCAGTTCTTC.

This clonotype was seen a few times. The chain couples TRBV6-2 or TRBV6-3 to TRBJ2-3, with D unresolved. The CDR3 runs 12 residues. The germline CDR1 and CDR2 sequences are MNHEY and SVGEGT. The V gene lost 7 bases and the J gene lost 10 bases, with 15 bases spanning the gap. The CDR3 spells CASTDDDRAQYF. The CDR3 DNA is TGTGCCAGCACCGACGATGATCGAGCGCAGTATTTT.

This clonotype occurred a few times. This chain connects TRBV7-3 to TRBJ2-5; D gene unclear. The CDR3 spans 13 residues. Germline CDR1 and CDR2: SGHTA and FQGTGA. Trimming removed 2 bases at V and 1 base at J, with 5 bases between. CDR3 DNA: TGTGCCAGCAGCTTAGACCCCCAAGAGACCCAGTACTTC. It encodes CASSLDPQETQYF. The full variable domain, rest sourced from reference TRBV7-3 and TRBJ2-5, is GAGVSQTPSNKVTEKGKYVELRCDPISGHTALYWYRQSLGQGPEFLIYFQGTGAADDSGLPNDRFFAVRPEGSVSTLKIQRTERGDSAVYLCASSLDPQETQYFGPGTRLLVL.

The chain carries TRBV6-6 and TRBJ2-1, with D unclear. CDR1 is MNHNY, CDR2 SVGAGI, per germline (reference sequence). This CDR3 has 14 residues. V was pared by 0 bases and J by 3 bases, with 6 bases between. DNA for the CDR3: TGTGCCAGCAGTTACTCCGCAGACTACAATGAGCAGTTCTTC. Amino acids: CASSYSADYNEQFF.

The rearrangement links TRBV6-2 or TRBV6-3 to TRBJ2-7; possible D gene TRBD1, 6 bases. The germline V and J ends were trimmed by 2 bases and 4 bases, with 33 bases remaining between them. Germline V gene sequence: CDR1 MNHEY, CDR2 SVGEGT. The CDR3 sequence is 21 residues long. DNA for the CDR3: TGTGCCAGCAGTTACCCGTCAGGGGACACCTTCCCCGCCGTGAAACTTTACGAGCAGTACTTC. Amino acid sequence: CASSYPSGDTFPAVKLYEQYF.

This clonotype was recorded a few times. V gene TRBV29-1 combines with J gene TRBJ1-3, with no clear D. V was cut by 4 bases and J by 0 bases, with 7 bases left in between. Germline CDR1 reads SQVTM; CDR2 reads ANQGSEA. This CDR3 comprises 13 residues. The CDR3 nucleotides read TGCAGCGTTGTCTTCGGCTCTGGAAACACCATATATTTT. Amino acids: CSVVFGSGNTIYF.

The rearrangement uses TRBV9 and TRBJ1-1; no firm D call. From germline, CDR1 is SGDLS and CDR2 YYNGEE. Trimming shortened V by 3 bases and J by 0 bases, and 12 bases separated the two germline ends. The CDR3 contains 15 residues. In nucleotides, the CDR3 is TGTGCCAGCAGCGGCCAGCCGGAGTTGAACACTGAAGCTTTCTTT. It yields the protein CASSGQPELNTEAFF.

This clonotype was counted at least ten times. The chain joins TRBV7-9 to TRBJ2-2; D gene uncertain. Germline-derived CDR1 and CDR2 are SEHNR and FQNEAQ (reference sequence). Deletions cut 7 bases from V and 0 bases from J, with 6 bases between. CDR3 length: 13 residues. The CDR3 nucleotides are TGTGCCAGCAACCAGGCGAACACCGGGGAGCTGTTTTTT. As protein: CASNQANTGELFF. Complete variable domain (other parts from reference TRBV7-9 and TRBJ2-2): DTGVSQNPRHKITKRGQNVTFRCDPISEHNRLYWYRQTLGQGPEFLTYFQNEAQLEKSRLLSDRFSAERPKGSFSTLEIQRTEQGDSAMYLCASNQANTGELFFGEGSRLTVL.

The V gene is TRBV5-5, the J gene TRBJ1-6, with 9 bases aligning to TRBD1. This CDR3 contains 17 residues. Losses at the gene ends were 3 bases for V and 9 bases for J; bases not matched to a gene: 13. In germline, CDR1 is SGHKS, CDR2 YYEKEE (reference sequence). CDR3 coding DNA: TGTGCCAGCAGCTCGGCCTTGGGACAGGGAGGGAGTTCACCCCTCCACTTT. It codes for CASSSALGQGGSSPLHF.

In nucleotides, the CDR3 is TGCGCCAGCAGCTTGGCCGCGGAGGGGGGGACCCAGTACTTC. This sequence encodes CASSLAAEGGTQYF. The chain uses TRBV5-1 and TRBJ2-5; D may match TRBD1 or TRBD2 (6 bases each). The CDR3 totals 14 residues. Germline V lookup: CDR1 SGHRS, CDR2 YFSETQ. V lost 0 bases and J 7 bases, leaving 13 bases between the germline ends.

This chain connects TRBV9 to TRBJ2-1; 10 nucleotides line up with TRBD2. The CDR3 totals 15 residues. The V gene's germline CDR1 is SGDLS and CDR2 YYNGEE. The ends lost 0 bases at V and 8 bases at J; junction bases unmatched: 5. The CDR3 spells CASSVGSTSGDEQFF. The DNA of the CDR3 is TGTGCCAGCAGCGTAGGATCCACTAGCGGGGATGAGCAGTTCTTC.

This clonotype was seen only a few times. The chain uses TRBV7-3 and TRBJ1-3; D is possibly TRBD1 (5 bases). Germline V gives CDR1 SGHTA, CDR2 FQGTGA. V shed 0 bases and J shed 2 bases, with 8 bases lying between them. The CDR3 totals 15 residues. CDR3: CASSLTGATGNTIYF. CDR3 bases: TGTGCCAGCAGCTTAACAGGGGCTACTGGAAACACCATATATTTT.